The entry that follows covers one T cell receptor beta chain sequence. The data belong to a study of blood T cell repertoires in COVID-19. Overall study: PBMCs, B-cell-depleted T cells, or T cells provided the cDNA or gDNA that made up the material.

The CDR3 totals 15 residues. The V segment lost 4 bases and the J segment 2 bases; nucleotides outside the gene matches: 4. CDR1 is SGHNT, CDR2 YYREEE, per germline (reference sequence). As processed by the authors: Reference gene primer amplification yielded estimated nucleated cell counts. Sequencing used immunoSEQ multiplex PCR; TCRdb keeps in-frame clones, though not all of them. V and J calls and clone size follow that table, whereas D and trimming were derived from the DNA. This sample has about 130,000 clones, with 55% to 75% found just once. The chain joins TRBV5-4 to TRBJ2-3; 10 bases map to TRBD2. This clonotype was obtained from a woman in her 70s with acute or convalescent COVID-19. The sequenced sample consisted of peripheral blood. The CDR3 loop reads CASSPGLADTDTQYF. In DNA, the CDR3 is TGTGCCAGCAGCCCAGGACTAGCGGACACAGATACGCAGTATTTT.